This T cell receptor beta chain derives from a study of cytomegalovirus exposure and HLA in healthy donors. Whole-study results and caveats: About 180 TCR beta chains were listed as cytomegalovirus-associated. When a later analysis compared HLA-associated TCR beta chains with equally common others, the HLA-associated chains turned out to be more clonally expanded and to have lower generation probabilities. A few chains tied to CMV proved CMV antigen-specific in vitro. The presence/absence work took it that sequencing depth was about the same across donors.

CDR3 size: 12 residues. V lost 5 bases to trimming and J lost 12 bases, with 20 bases between them. Germline CDR1 reads GTSNPN; CDR2 reads SVGIG (reference sequence). Notes on this clone: Its cognate antigen is unknown.

A multiplex PCR was run with 60 Vbeta primers and 13 Jbeta primers. Profiled with immunoSEQ multiplex PCR; TCRdb holds only in-frame clones, not every one. The sample consists of 210,000 or so clones, more than 75% of them appearing once. The sequence derives from a girl aged 2-10 years in good health and CMV-seronegative. The chain carries TRBV30 and TRBJ2-7, with TRBD1 as a possible D gene (5 bases). The sequencing sample was made of PBMCs. In nucleotides, the CDR3 is TGTGCCTGGTGGGGATATTGGGCAGGGTGGTACTTC. Translation gives CAWWGYWAGWYF.